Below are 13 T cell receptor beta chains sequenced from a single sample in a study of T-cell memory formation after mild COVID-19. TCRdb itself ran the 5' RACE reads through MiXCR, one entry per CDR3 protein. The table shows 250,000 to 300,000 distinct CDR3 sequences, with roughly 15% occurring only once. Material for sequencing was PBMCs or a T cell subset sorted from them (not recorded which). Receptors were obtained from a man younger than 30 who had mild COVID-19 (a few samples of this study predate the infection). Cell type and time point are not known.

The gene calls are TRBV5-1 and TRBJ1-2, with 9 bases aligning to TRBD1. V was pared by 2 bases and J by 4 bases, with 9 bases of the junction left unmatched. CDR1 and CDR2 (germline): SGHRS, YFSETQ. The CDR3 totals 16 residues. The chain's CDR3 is CASSLSGTGRSYGYTF. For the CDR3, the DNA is TGCGCCAGCAGCTTATCAGGGACAGGGCGAAGCTATGGCTACACCTTC.

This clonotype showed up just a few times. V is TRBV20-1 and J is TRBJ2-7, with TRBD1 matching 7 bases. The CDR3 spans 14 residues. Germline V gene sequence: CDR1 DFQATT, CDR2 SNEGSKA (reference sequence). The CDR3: CSAREGTDHYEQYV. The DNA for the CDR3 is TGCAGTGCAAGAGAGGGGACAGACCATTACGAGCAGTACGTC.

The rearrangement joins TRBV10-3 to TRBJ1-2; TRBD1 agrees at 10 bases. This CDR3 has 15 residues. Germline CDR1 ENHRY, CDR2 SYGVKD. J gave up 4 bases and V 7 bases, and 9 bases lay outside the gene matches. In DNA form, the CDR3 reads TGTGCCATCACCAAGAGGGACAGGGGAAGCTATGGCTACACCTTC. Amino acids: CAITKRDRGSYGYTF.

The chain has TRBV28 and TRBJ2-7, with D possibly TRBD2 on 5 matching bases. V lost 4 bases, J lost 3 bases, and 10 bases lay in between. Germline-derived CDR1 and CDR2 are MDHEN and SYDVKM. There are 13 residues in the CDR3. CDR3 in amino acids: CASSSRVYYEQYV. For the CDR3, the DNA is TGTGCCAGCAGTTCGAGGGTTTACTACGAGCAGTACGTC.

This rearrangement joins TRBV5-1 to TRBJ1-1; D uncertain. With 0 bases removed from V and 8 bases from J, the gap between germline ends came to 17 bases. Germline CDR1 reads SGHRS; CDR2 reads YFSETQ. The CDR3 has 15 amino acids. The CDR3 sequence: CASSLGPGREAEAFF. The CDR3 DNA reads TGCGCCAGCAGCTTGGGGCCGGGGAGGGAAGCCGAAGCTTTCTTT. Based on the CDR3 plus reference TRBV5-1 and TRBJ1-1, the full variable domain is KAGVTQTPRYLIKTRGQQVTLSCSPISGHRSVSWYQQTPGQGLQFLFEYFSETQRNKGNFPGRFSGRQFSNSRSEMNVSTLELGDSALYLCASSLGPGREAEAFFGQGTRLTVV.

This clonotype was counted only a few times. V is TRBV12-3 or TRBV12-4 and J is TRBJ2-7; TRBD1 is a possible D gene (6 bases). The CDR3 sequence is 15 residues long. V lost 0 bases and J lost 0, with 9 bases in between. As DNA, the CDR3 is TGTGCCAGCAGTTTAGCGGGGGCTGCCTCCTACGAGCAGTACTTC. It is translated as CASSLAGAASYEQYF.

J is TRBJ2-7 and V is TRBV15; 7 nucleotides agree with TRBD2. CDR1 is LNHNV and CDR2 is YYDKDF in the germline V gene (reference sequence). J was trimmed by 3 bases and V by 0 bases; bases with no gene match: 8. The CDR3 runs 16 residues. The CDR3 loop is CATSRDRWGGDYEQYV. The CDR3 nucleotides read TGTGCCACCAGCAGAGATAGGTGGGGGGGGGACTACGAGCAGTACGTC.

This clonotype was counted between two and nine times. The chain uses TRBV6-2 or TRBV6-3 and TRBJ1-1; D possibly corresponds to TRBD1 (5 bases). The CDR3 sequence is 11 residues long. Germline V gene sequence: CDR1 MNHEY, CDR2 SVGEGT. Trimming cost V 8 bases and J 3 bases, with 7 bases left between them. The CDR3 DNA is TGTGCCAGCGGGGGGTACACTGAAGCTTTCTTT. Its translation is CASGGYTEAFF.

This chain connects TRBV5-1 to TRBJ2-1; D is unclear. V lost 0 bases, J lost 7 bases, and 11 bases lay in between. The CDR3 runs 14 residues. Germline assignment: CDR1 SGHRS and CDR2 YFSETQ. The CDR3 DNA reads TGCGCCAGCAGCTTGGGTTGGGATTCGAATGAGCAGTTCTTC. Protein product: CASSLGWDSNEQFF.

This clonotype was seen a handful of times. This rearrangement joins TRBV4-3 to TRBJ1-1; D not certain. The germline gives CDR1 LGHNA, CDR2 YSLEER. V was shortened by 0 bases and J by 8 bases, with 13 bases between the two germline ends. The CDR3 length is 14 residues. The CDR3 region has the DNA TGCGCCAGCAGCCAAGAGACGGGCTACAGCGAAGCTTTCTTT. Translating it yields CASSQETGYSEAFF.

This CDR3 is CSVELQLAGAIDTQYF. DNA for the CDR3: TGCAGCGTTGAACTCCAATTAGCGGGAGCAATAGATACGCAGTATTTT. The rearrangement uses TRBV29-1 and TRBJ2-3, with 9 bases that match TRBD2. The V segment lost 2 bases and the J segment 5 bases; nucleotides outside the gene matches: 11. Germline CDR1 reads SQVTM; CDR2 reads ANQGSEA. This CDR3 region has 16 residues.

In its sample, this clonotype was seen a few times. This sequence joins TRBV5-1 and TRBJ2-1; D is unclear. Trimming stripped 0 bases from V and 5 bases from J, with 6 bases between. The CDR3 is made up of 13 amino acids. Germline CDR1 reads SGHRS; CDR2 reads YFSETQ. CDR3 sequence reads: CASSLGSDNEQFF. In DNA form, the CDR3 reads TGCGCCAGCAGCTTGGGATCTGACAATGAGCAGTTCTTC.

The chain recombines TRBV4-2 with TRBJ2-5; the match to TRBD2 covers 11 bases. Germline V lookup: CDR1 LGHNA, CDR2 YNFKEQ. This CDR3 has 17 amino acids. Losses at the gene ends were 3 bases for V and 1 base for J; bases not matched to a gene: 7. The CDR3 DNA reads TGTGCCAGCAGCCAGTATCTAGCGGGGGGAATCCAAGAGACCCAGTACTTC. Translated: CASSQYLAGGIQETQYF.